This T cell receptor beta chain was documented in a study of neurological immune-mediated disorders (dated by TCRdb to about 2019). Regarding the study in general: Peripheral blood TCR-beta repertoires from patients with HTLV-I-associated myelopathy (HAM/TSP), patients with multiple sclerosis, and healthy controls were compared in the study using UMI-based sequencing. The 106 TCR-beta libraries included longitudinal samples, technical triplicates and paired sorted CD4+ and CD8+ T-cell subsets alongside PBMC samples. Of the roughly 70 subjects in the cohort, some 15 were HAM/TSP patients, about 34 were multiple sclerosis patients, and some 20 were healthy controls. Overall results and qualifications from the work: Across subjects, expanded clones never shared an identical CDR3 amino acid sequence, which suggests that the TCR-beta repertoires in every group were private. The highest TCR clonal expansion was observed in HAM/TSP patients, whereas the lowest was observed in MS patients, even when compared with healthy controls.

The CDR3, cysteine through phenylalanine, is 11 amino acids long. CDR3 DNA is the only sequence kept; it has 33 bases, read in frame from the first base. V is clipped by 6 bases and J by 7 bases, and the sequence between their germline boundaries is 11 bases long. As encoded in the germline V gene, CDR1 is SQVTM while CDR2 is ANQGSEA. cDNA was synthesized by template-switch 5'RACE using a primer with a 10-nucleotide random unique molecular identifier that tagged each TCR transcript. Each sequencing run produced over 160 million TCR-beta sequences covering 15-18 subjects. Total RNA was extracted with the RNeasy kit. Using the KAPA Real-time Library Amplification kit, TCR-beta VDJ regions were amplified with primers for the TCR constant region and the 5'RACE anchor. A first PCR added sample indexes and Illumina adaptors, after which a second PCR increased the library yield. After Ampure bead purification, the roughly 650 bp TCR product was size-selected on a 2% E-gel SizeSelection system. Before pooling, libraries had their quality checked on a Bioanalyzer, their concentration measured with Qubit, and their quantity determined with the Kapa Library Quantification kit. An Illumina HiSeq 2500 sequenced the libraries paired-end 2 x 150 bp. To increase sequence diversity, roughly 24-30% phiX was spiked into each library pool. As for how the authors treated the data: Quality-filtered reads were processed with the UMI-based MiGEC pipeline, and over 75% of raw TCR sequences were removed by the MiGEC pipeline during error correction. VDJ genes were aligned to IMGT germline references, and clonotypes were defined by unique CDR3 amino acid sequence plus V-J genes. Clonal expansion, Shannon diversity and CDR3 relatedness (CalcPairwiseDistances, ClusterSamples) were evaluated with VDJtools, and phylogenetic trees were built with CLCbio workbench. A clone was classed as expanded if it had 8 or more unique UMIs, a cutoff based on coefficient-of-variation modelling across technical triplicates. The public reads were reanalyzed by TCRdb: fastp trimming at Q25, MiXCR alignment, in-frame beta chains only. Each entry merges the rows of one CDR3 protein and shows their most common DNA and genes. The V and J calls shown here were made by TCRdb, not taken from the authors' results. Recorded for this sample are tens of thousands of distinct CDR3 sequences; roughly 12% of them occurred a single time. The ten biggest clones cover roughly 1.3% of the sample.

The healthy controls were volunteers from a blood bank in Maryland, USA. For the unsorted PBMC libraries, 2 million PBMCs were stored in RNAlater at -80 degrees C until RNA extraction and were used to generate the libraries. PBMCs were separated from peripheral blood using Ficoll-Hypaque density gradient centrifugation and then cryopreserved in liquid nitrogen. This clonotype has a count of ten or more. This clone's antigen is unknown. Per-nucleotide qualities are absent, and no much larger clonotype sits a single base away. Material for sequencing was PBMCs. This TCR derives from a female donor in good health. The receptor chain draws on TRBV29-1 and TRBJ2-3; the D gene cannot be resolved reliably. The bases read TGCAGCGTCTGGGTCCTCAATACGCAGTATTTT. Translated, it reads CSVWVLNTQYF.